Following are 5 T cell receptor beta chains from one sample sequenced in a study of T-cell memory formation after mild COVID-19. Each CDR3 protein gets one entry after TCRdb re-called the 5' RACE reads with MiXCR. The table includes hundreds of thousands of distinct CDR3 sequences, 18% detected once. The sequencing input was PBMCs or a T cell subset sorted from them (not recorded which). The receptor source for this set is a man aged 18 to 30 who had mild COVID-19 (a few samples of this study predate the infection). Cell type and time point are not known.

The gene calls are TRBV4-2 and TRBJ2-1; 13 bases match TRBD2. The CDR3 is made up of 18 amino acids. In germline, CDR1 is LGHNA, CDR2 YNFKEQ. With 3 bases clipped from V and 6 bases from J, the junction kept 11 bases outside the gene matches. CDR3 sequence: CASSQRSQLAGGVNEQFF. CDR3 nucleotides: TGTGCCAGCAGCCAGAGGTCCCAACTAGCGGGGGGGGTCAATGAGCAGTTCTTC.

In this sample, this clonotype turned up many times. V usage is TRBV19 and J usage is TRBJ2-3, with 8 nucleotides matching TRBD1. Germline CDR1 reads LNHDA; CDR2 reads SQIVND (reference sequence). V was clipped by 4 bases and J by 5 bases; unmatched bases: 11. The CDR3 sequence is 16 residues long. This chain's CDR3 is CASSTPRDRGGDTQYF. In DNA form, the CDR3 reads TGTGCCAGTAGTACGCCCCGAGACAGGGGTGGAGATACGCAGTATTTT.

The rearrangement links TRBV6-5 to TRBJ2-5, with D hard to call. Germline V gives CDR1 MNHEY, CDR2 SVGAGI. With 4 bases removed from V and 3 bases from J, the gap between germline ends came to 9 bases. There are 13 residues in the CDR3. The CDR3 bases are TGTGCCAGCAGTTCGAGACCAAAAGAGACCCAGTACTTC. Translation: CASSSRPKETQYF.

This clonotype was detected many times. This chain uses TRBV24-1 with TRBJ1-1; D unresolved. Per germline, CDR1 KGHDR and CDR2 SFDVKD. V lost 5 bases to trimming and J lost 5 bases, with 11 bases between them. The CDR3 spans 13 residues. The CDR3 coding sequence is TGTGCCACCAGTGCGAGGAGAGGGACTGAAGCTTTCTTT. Its translation is CATSARRGTEAFF.

There are many counts of this clonotype. The rearrangement joins TRBV5-1 to TRBJ2-4; 7 nucleotides line up with TRBD1. Germline CDR1 is SGHRS and CDR2 is YFSETQ. The CDR3 sequence is 13 residues long. Unmatched junction bases numbered 6, after V lost 4 bases and J lost 8 bases. The CDR3 DNA is TGCGCCAGCAGCCCGCAGGGGGTGGACATTCAGTACTTC. Translating it yields CASSPQGVDIQYF.